The clone carrying this TCR beta chain was recorded a few times. Its antigen remains unidentified. This record comes from a study of naive and memory T cell subsets. Findings and limits, study-wide: Over 95% of naive TCR sequences appeared only once after error correction, unlike memory subsets. Activation and differentiation may alter RNA-based TCR counts.

The beta constant-region primer was an equimolar mix of two oligonucleotides covering TRBC1 and TRBC2. TCRdb itself ran the UMI-ligation and nested PCR reads through MiXCR, one entry per CDR3 protein. Counted here are tens of thousands of distinct CDR3 sequences, over 10% occurring once; the ten biggest clones make up approximately 0.84%. The length of the CDR3 is 15 residues. Germline V gene data show CDR1 as DFQATT and CDR2 as SNEGSKA (reference sequence). Losses at the gene ends were 4 bases for V and 7 bases for J; bases not matched to a gene: 10. From the second PCR step, alpha and beta chains were amplified apart. Four subsets defined by CD45RA and CD27 were sorted after CD3, CD4, CD8 and live/dead staining.

The receptor was derived from a human donor in good health. The chain carries TRBV20-1 and TRBJ2-1, with 10 positions matching TRBD2. What was sequenced was central memory CD4+ T cells from blood. The CDR3 protein is CSANGASGRGNEQFF. Written as DNA, the CDR3 is TGCAGTGCTAATGGGGCTAGCGGGAGAGGAAATGAGCAGTTCTTC.